This TCR beta chain appears in the sequencing data of a study of identical twins (dated by TCRdb to 2016 to 2017). Looking at the study overall: TCR alpha and beta repertoires from monozygotic twins, unrelated adults of various ages and cord blood were deep-sequenced to test whether fetal clonotypes persist. To rule out contamination, replicate twin experiments were performed at different times with different library preparation protocols.

Libraries were made using 5' RACE. TCRdb records Illumina HiSeq 2000 as the sequencer. Template switching added a universal primer binding site, and the final cDNA carried a unique molecular identifier that allowed TCR cDNA molecules to be counted accurately. First-strand cDNA for TCR alpha and beta chains was synthesized from specific primers in the conserved constant-segment region. Each cDNA library was double barcoded, with a SMART-Mk sample barcode plus Illumina barcodes, to control for contamination. TruSeq adapter sequences, together with Illumina sample barcodes, were added in two successive PCR steps. TCR alpha and beta cDNA libraries were sequenced on the Illumina HiSeq platform with custom primers. Per the source publication's procedure: MiGEC was used to process raw reads and extract unique molecular identifiers, and MiXCR was used to find CDR3 positions. Recombination models were inferred per individual with the repgenHMM and IGoR tools using an EM algorithm. Shared clonotypes were analyzed with the tcR package in R, and sharing was normalized by the product of cloneset sizes. To study raw recombination without the effects of thymic and clonal selection, out-of-frame nonproductive sequences were analyzed. TCRdb ran its own pipeline on the public reads, namely fastp trimming at Q25 and MiXCR clone calling, and kept in-frame beta chains. Rows matching on CDR3 protein sequence are summarized as one entry with the most common DNA and genes. TCRdb, not the original authors, processed these V and J calls. Across this sample there are about 250,000 distinct CDR3 sequences, with around 15% seen only once. The top ten hold 8.5% to 10% of the sample.

A remark on this clonotype: Its recognized antigen is unknown. Within one base of it there is no much larger clone, and no base qualities were kept.

Overall study outcomes, separate from this receptor: In monozygotic twins, out-of-frame TCR alpha sharing was systematically underestimated by recombination models, although the models agreed with sharing between unrelated individuals. Compared with coincidental sharing between unrelated individuals, out-of-frame TCR alpha sequences shared between twins had an excess of sequences with low generation probability. Because the same donors could not be followed over many years, the conclusions relied on cross-sectional statistical analysis. Zero-insertion analyses could be partly confounded by invariant T cells such as MAIT and iNKT, although diverse VJ usage argued against such confounding for most clonotypes. Abundant cord blood beta clonotypes carried fewer insertions; young adult naive repertoires showed a weaker similar trend, while memory repertoires showed none. The excess sharing between twins in beta out-of-frame sequences was weaker because fewer shared sequences reduced the signal-to-noise ratio.

CDR1 and CDR2 are read off the germline V gene (reference sequence) as DFQATT and SNEGSKA. From V the trimming removes 2 bases and from J it removes 3 bases, while the gene matches leave 2 bases of the junction unaccounted for. The CDR3 contains 13 residues, cysteine and phenylalanine counted. Here the CDR3 DNA is all that survives: 39 bases in frame from base 1. All donors were healthy Caucasians. Miltenyi CD45RO+ enrichment and human naive T-cell isolation kits were used to isolate memory (CD45RO+) and naive T cells from PBMC. The source is a woman aged 18-29 years in good health. Recombination joined TRBV20-1 with TRBJ2-5, with TRBD2 matching 8 junction bases. Sample: memory (CD45RO+) T cells sorted from blood. This specimen's cell subset or site label, per the study, means: CD45RO+ enriched T cells. The DNA sequence is given as TGCAGTGCTAGACCACTAGCGGAAGAGACCCAGTACTTC. It is translated as CSARPLAEETQYF.